This TCR beta chain was sequenced in a study of OX40 agonist ivuxolimab in advanced cancers. In germline, CDR1 is SGHVS, CDR2 FQNEAQ. This CDR3 is 14 amino acids long. Trimming pared 8 bases from V and 1 base from J, leaving 11 bases between. The repertoire was sequenced with immunoSEQ multiplex PCR; TCRdb's copy has only in-frame clones and lacks some. The sample carries fewer than 20,000 clones, about three quarters recorded once. The V call is TRBV7-8, the J call TRBJ2-2; no definite D call. Sequenced here: CD4+ or CD8+ T cells sorted from blood, sampled in a trial of the OX40 agonist ivuxolimab. The clonotype was recovered from an adult with an advanced solid tumor such as melanoma, head and neck, liver or kidney cancer. The DNA of the CDR3 is TGTGCCAGCCGATGGGTAGTGAACACCGGGGAGCTGTTTTTT. Translated: CASRWVVNTGELFF.